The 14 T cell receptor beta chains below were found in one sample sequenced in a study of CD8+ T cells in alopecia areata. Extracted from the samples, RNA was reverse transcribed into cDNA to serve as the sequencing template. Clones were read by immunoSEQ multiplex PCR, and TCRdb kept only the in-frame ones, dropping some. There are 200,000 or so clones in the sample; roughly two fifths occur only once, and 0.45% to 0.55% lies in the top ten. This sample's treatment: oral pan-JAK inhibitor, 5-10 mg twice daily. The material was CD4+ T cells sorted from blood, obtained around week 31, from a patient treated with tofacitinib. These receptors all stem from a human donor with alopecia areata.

The CDR3 spells CASREPAGGTDTQYF. CDR3 DNA sequence: TGCGCCAGCAGGGAACCAGCGGGGGGCACAGATACGCAGTATTTT. This chain joins TRBV10-2 and TRBJ2-3, with 8 bases lining up with TRBD2. Germline trimming cut 6 bases from V and 1 base from J; bases unmatched to any gene: 6. Germline V gene sequence: CDR1 WSHSY, CDR2 SAAADI. This CDR3 contains 15 residues.

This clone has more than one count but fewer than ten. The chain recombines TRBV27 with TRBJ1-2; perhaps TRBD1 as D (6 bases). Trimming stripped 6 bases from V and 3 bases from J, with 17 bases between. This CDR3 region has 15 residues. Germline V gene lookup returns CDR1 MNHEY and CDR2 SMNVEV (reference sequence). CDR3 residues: CASSNLDRRHYGYTF. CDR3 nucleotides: TGTGCCAGCAGCAATCTGGACAGACGACACTATGGCTACACCTTC.

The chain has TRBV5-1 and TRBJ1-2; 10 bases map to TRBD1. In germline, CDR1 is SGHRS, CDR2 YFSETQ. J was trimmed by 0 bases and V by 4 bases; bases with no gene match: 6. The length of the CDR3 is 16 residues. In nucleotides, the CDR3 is TGCGCCAGCAGCGATGGGGACAGGGGAGCTAACTATGGCTACACCTTC. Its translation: CASSDGDRGANYGYTF.

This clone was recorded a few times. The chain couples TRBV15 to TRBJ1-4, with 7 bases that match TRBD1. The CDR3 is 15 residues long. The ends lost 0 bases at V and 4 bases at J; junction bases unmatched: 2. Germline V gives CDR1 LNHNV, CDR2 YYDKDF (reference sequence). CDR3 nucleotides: TGTGCCACCAGCAGAGATGACAGGGATAATGAAAAACTGTTTTTT. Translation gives CATSRDDRDNEKLFF.

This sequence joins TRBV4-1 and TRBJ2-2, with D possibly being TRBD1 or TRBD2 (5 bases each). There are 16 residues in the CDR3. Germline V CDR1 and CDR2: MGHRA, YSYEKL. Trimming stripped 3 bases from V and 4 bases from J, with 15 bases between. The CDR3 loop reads CASSQGRVAGTGELFF. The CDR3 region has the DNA TGCGCCAGCAGCCAGGGCAGGGTTGCGGGCACCGGGGAGCTGTTTTTT.

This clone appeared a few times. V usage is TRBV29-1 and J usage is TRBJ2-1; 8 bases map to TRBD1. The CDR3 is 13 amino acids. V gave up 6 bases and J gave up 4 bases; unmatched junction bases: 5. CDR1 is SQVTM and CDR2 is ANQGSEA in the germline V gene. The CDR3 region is CSVTGQGYNEQFF. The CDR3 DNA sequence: TGCAGCGTAACTGGACAGGGTTACAATGAGCAGTTCTTC.

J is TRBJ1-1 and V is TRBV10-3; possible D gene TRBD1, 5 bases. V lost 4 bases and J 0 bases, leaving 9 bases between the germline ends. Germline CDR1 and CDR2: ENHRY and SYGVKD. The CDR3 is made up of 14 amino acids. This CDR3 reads CAISGGRMNTEAFF. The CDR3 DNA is TGTGCCATCAGTGGGGGACGGATGAACACTGAAGCTTTCTTT.

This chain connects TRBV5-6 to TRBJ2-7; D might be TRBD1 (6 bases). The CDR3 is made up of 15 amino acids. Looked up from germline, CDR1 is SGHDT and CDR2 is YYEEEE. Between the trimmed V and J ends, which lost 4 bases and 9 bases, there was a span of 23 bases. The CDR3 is CASSAVDRTYERQYF. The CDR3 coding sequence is TGTGCCAGCAGCGCCGTGGACAGAACCTACGAGCGGCAGTACTTC.

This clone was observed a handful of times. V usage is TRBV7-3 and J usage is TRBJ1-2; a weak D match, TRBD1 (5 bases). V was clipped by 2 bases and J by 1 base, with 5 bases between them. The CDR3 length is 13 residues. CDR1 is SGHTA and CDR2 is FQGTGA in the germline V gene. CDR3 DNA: TGTGCCAGCAGCTTAGACAGTAACTATGGCTACACCTTC. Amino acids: CASSLDSNYGYTF.

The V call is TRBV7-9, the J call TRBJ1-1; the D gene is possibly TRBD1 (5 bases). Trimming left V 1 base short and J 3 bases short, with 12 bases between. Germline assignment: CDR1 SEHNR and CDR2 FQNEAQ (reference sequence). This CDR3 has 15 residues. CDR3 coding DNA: TGTGCCAGCAGCTTAGGGACATATAGGGACACTGAAGCTTTCTTT. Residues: CASSLGTYRDTEAFF.

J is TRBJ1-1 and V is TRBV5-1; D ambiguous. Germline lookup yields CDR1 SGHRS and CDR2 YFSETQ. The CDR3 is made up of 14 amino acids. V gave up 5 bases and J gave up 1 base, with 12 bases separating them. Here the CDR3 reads CASRSRIENTEAFF. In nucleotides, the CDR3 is TGCGCCAGCAGGTCCCGGATAGAGAACACTGAAGCTTTCTTT.

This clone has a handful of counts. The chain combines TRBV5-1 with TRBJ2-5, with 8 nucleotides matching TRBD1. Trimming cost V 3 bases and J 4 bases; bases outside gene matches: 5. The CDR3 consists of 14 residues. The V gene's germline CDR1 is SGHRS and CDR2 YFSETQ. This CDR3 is CASSSTTGGETQYF. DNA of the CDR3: TGCGCCAGCAGCTCCACCACAGGGGGAGAGACCCAGTACTTC.

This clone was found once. This CDR3 reads CASSLAGEYQETQYF. The CDR3 nucleotides are TGTGCCAGCAGCTTAGCGGGGGAGTACCAAGAGACCCAGTACTTC. The chain couples TRBV7-9 to TRBJ2-5; tentatively, D is TRBD1 or TRBD2 (5 bases each). The V end was cut by 0 bases, the J end by 0 bases, with 8 bases between. The CDR3 extends over 15 amino acids. Germline CDR1 and CDR2: SEHNR and FQNEAQ (reference sequence).

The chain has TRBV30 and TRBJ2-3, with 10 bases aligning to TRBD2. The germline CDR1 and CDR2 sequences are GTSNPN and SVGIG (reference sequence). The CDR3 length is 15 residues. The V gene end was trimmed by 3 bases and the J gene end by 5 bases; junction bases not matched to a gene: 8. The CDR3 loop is CAWSLAGGPQDTQYF. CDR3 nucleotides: TGTGCCTGGAGCTTAGCGGGGGGCCCACAAGATACGCAGTATTTT. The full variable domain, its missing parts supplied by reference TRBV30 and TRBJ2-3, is SQTIHQWPATLVQPVGSPLSLECTVEGTSNPNLYWYRQAAGRGLQLLFYSVGIGQISSEVPQNLSASRPQDRQFILSSKKLLLSDSGFYLCAWSLAGGPQDTQYFGPGTRLTVL.